A selection of T cell receptor beta chains follows, all from one sample in a study of cytomegalovirus exposure and HLA in healthy donors. The protocol was immunoSEQ multiplex PCR, while the TCRdb copy is restricted to in-frame clones and leaves out a portion. Among about 150,000 clones listed, roughly 80% were seen once. The specimen sequenced was PBMCs. The receptor set was obtained from a man in his thirties or forties in good health and CMV-seropositive. Each CDR3 is given with its conserved first and last residue. D genes are given only for firm matches. Part of the rows lack a size; the others show once, few, many or a class for expanded clones.

V: TRBV7-9; D: TRBD2; size: few; J: TRBJ2-1; CDR3: CASSPAASGSFYEQFF; DNA: TGTGCCAGCAGCCCCGCGGCTAGCGGGAGCTTCTATGAGCAGTTCTTC
V: TRBV7-8; D: TRBD1; size: -; J: TRBJ2-7; CDR3: CASSLEDRSYEQYF; DNA: TGTGCCAGCAGCTTAGAGGACAGGTCCTACGAGCAGTACTTC
V: TRBV30; D: -; size: -; J: TRBJ2-7; CDR3: CAWSSAPSESSYEQYF; DNA: TGTGCCTGGAGTTCCGCCCCTAGCGAGAGCTCCTACGAGCAGTACTTC
V: TRBV15; D: TRBD1; size: -; J: TRBJ1-2; CDR3: CATSSEQGGYGYTF; DNA: TGTGCCACCAGCAGTGAACAGGGGGGCTATGGCTACACCTTC
V: TRBV28; D: -; size: -; J: TRBJ2-2; CDR3: CASTQGVTGELFF; DNA: TGTGCCAGCACGCAGGGTGTCACCGGGGAGCTGTTTTTT
V: TRBV5-1; D: -; size: -; J: TRBJ1-3; CDR3: CASSLSQSPGTTIYF; DNA: TGCGCCAGCAGCTTGTCCCAGAGCCCGGGAACCACCATATATTTT
V: TRBV10-1; D: TRBD1; size: -; J: TRBJ1-2; CDR3: CASSQDRGGYTF; DNA: TGCGCCAGCAGTCAAGACAGGGGTGGCTACACCTTC
V: TRBV15; D: -; size: -; J: TRBJ2-7; CDR3: CATSRGAGLYEQYF; DNA: TGTGCCACCAGCAGAGGGGCGGGGCTTTACGAGCAGTACTTC
V: TRBV7-2; D: -; size: -; J: TRBJ1-3; CDR3: CASSQGSGNTIYF; DNA: TGTGCCAGCAGCCAGGGATCTGGAAACACCATATATTTT
V: TRBV7-9; D: TRBD1; size: -; J: TRBJ2-2; CDR3: CASSRKTGPNTGELFF; DNA: TGTGCCAGCAGCAGAAAGACAGGGCCGAACACCGGGGAGCTGTTTTTT
V: TRBV28; D: TRBD2; size: once; J: TRBJ2-5; CDR3: CASESAGEKETQYF; DNA: TGTGCCAGCGAGAGTGCGGGAGAGAAGGAGACCCAGTACTTC
V: TRBV18; D: -; size: -; J: TRBJ2-2; CDR3: CASSKDSNTGELFF; DNA: TGTGCCAGCTCCAAGGACAGTAACACCGGGGAGCTGTTTTTT
V: TRBV6-5; D: TRBD2; size: -; J: TRBJ2-2; CDR3: CASERDYQTGELFF; DNA: TGTGCCAGCGAGAGGGACTACCAGACCGGGGAGCTGTTTTTT
V: TRBV18; D: -; size: -; J: TRBJ2-7; CDR3: CASSPSDVLGEQYF; DNA: TGTGCCAGCTCACCATCCGACGTTCTAGGCGAGCAGTACTTC
V: TRBV9; D: -; size: -; J: TRBJ1-5; CDR3: CASSGGSGNSNQPQHF; DNA: TGTGCCAGCAGCGGCGGGAGCGGCAATAGCAATCAGCCCCAGCATTTT
V: TRBV5-6; D: TRBD2; size: -; J: TRBJ2-2; CDR3: CASSLGLANGELFF; DNA: TGTGCCAGCAGCTTGGGACTAGCGAACGGGGAGCTGTTTTTT
V: TRBV30; D: TRBD1; size: -; J: TRBJ2-5; CDR3: CAWSRTGGNQETQYF; DNA: TGTGCCTGGAGCCGGACAGGGGGAAACCAAGAGACCCAGTACTTC
V: TRBV19; D: -; size: -; J: TRBJ1-4; CDR3: CATSQGPTNEKLFF; DNA: TGTGCCACCTCCCAGGGGCCCACTAATGAAAAACTGTTTTTT
V: TRBV27; D: -; size: -; J: TRBJ2-7; CDR3: CASSLASPSSSYEQYF; DNA: TGTGCCAGCAGTTTGGCTAGCCCGTCGAGCTCCTACGAGCAGTACTTC
V: TRBV2; D: -; size: -; J: TRBJ1-1; CDR3: CASKGQNTEAFF; DNA: TGTGCCAGCAAGGGACAGAACACTGAAGCTTTCTTT
V: TRBV2; D: TRBD2; size: -; J: TRBJ2-5; CDR3: CASSLGPAGTQYF; DNA: TGTGCCAGCAGTCTCGGTCCAGCGGGAACCCAGTACTTC
V: TRBV19; D: TRBD2; size: few; J: TRBJ2-7; CDR3: CASSTRTSGSYEQYF; DNA: TGTGCCAGTAGTACCCGGACTAGCGGGAGCTACGAGCAGTACTTC
V: TRBV29-1; D: TRBD1; size: once; J: TRBJ1-1; CDR3: CSVETGTVTNTEAFF; DNA: TGCAGCGTTGAAACCGGGACAGTAACGAACACTGAAGCTTTCTTT
V: TRBV5-1; D: TRBD1; size: -; J: TRBJ1-5; CDR3: CASIDRDQPQHF; DNA: TGCGCCAGTATTGACAGGGATCAGCCCCAGCATTTT
V: TRBV29-1; D: -; size: -; J: TRBJ2-7; CDR3: CSVAGTSYEQYF; DNA: TGCAGCGTCGCCGGGACATCCTACGAGCAGTACTTC
V: TRBV5-1; D: -; size: -; J: TRBJ2-7; CDR3: CASSLYERADEQYF; DNA: TGCGCCAGCAGCTTGTATGAGCGGGCGGACGAGCAGTACTTC
V: TRBV11-2; D: TRBD2; size: -; J: TRBJ2-5; CDR3: CASSFSGRAAFGETQYF; DNA: TGTGCCAGCAGCTTTAGCGGGAGGGCCGCCTTTGGGGAGACCCAGTACTTC
V: TRBV5-1; D: TRBD2; size: -; J: TRBJ2-1; CDR3: CASSFASGDNEQFF; DNA: TGCGCCAGCAGCTTCGCTAGCGGGGACAATGAGCAGTTCTTC
V: TRBV27; D: -; size: -; J: TRBJ2-6; CDR3: CASSARGSGANVLTF; DNA: TGTGCCAGCAGTGCCAGGGGCTCTGGGGCCAACGTCCTGACTTTC
V: TRBV28; D: TRBD2; size: once; J: TRBJ2-3; CDR3: CASDFGTSGTPRTDTQYF; DNA: TGTGCCAGCGATTTTGGGACTAGCGGGACTCCTCGCACAGATACGCAGTATTTT
V: TRBV9; D: TRBD1; size: -; J: TRBJ2-5; CDR3: CASSVQQGQGRETQYF; DNA: TGTGCCAGCAGCGTCCAACAAGGACAGGGCCGGGAGACCCAGTACTTC
V: TRBV5-6; D: -; size: once; J: TRBJ2-5; CDR3: CASSSPYQETQYF; DNA: TGTGCCAGCAGCTCCCCGTACCAAGAGACCCAGTACTTC
V: TRBV7-2; D: TRBD2; size: once; J: TRBJ2-3; CDR3: CASSWASGGEDTQYF; DNA: TGTGCCAGCAGCTGGGCTAGCGGGGGGGAAGATACGCAGTATTTT
V: TRBV29-1; D: -; size: -; J: TRBJ2-4; CDR3: CSVEGKGDKNIQYF; DNA: TGCAGCGTTGAAGGGAAGGGGGACAAAAACATTCAGTACTTC
V: TRBV10-2; D: -; size: once; J: TRBJ2-5; CDR3: CASSESNREETQYF; DNA: TGCGCCAGCAGTGAGTCGAATCGAGAAGAGACCCAGTACTTC
V: TRBV27; D: -; size: -; J: TRBJ1-1; CDR3: CASSFRAAGLEAFF; DNA: TGTGCCAGCAGTTTCAGGGCCGCCGGATTGGAAGCTTTCTTT
V: TRBV30; D: -; size: few; J: TRBJ1-5; CDR3: CAWSALGRADQPQHF; DNA: TGTGCCTGGAGCGCTCTGGGCAGAGCCGATCAGCCCCAGCATTTT
V: TRBV5-1; D: -; size: -; J: TRBJ2-2; CDR3: CASSWGELAGSNTGELFF; DNA: TGCGCCAGCAGCTGGGGGGAATTGGCAGGTTCGAACACCGGGGAGCTGTTTTTT
V: TRBV7-3; D: -; size: few; J: TRBJ2-7; CDR3: CASSLTESYEQYF; DNA: TGTGCCAGCAGCTTAACCGAGTCCTACGAGCAGTACTTC
V: TRBV6-5; D: TRBD2; size: -; J: TRBJ2-3; CDR3: CASSYSGGVSTDTQYF; DNA: TGTGCCAGCAGTTACTCGGGGGGGGTTAGCACAGATACGCAGTATTTT
V: TRBV7-8; D: TRBD1; size: -; J: TRBJ1-1; CDR3: CASSSPIGTGGANTEAFF; DNA: TGTGCCAGCAGCTCCCCTATAGGGACAGGGGGGGCGAACACTGAAGCTTTCTTT
V: TRBV2; D: TRBD1; size: -; J: TRBJ1-2; CDR3: CASTQVGTGGYGYTF; DNA: TGTGCCAGCACCCAGGTGGGGACAGGGGGCTATGGCTACACCTTC
V: TRBV9; D: -; size: -; J: TRBJ1-3; CDR3: CASSPHPDSVYSGNTIYF; DNA: TGTGCCAGCAGCCCTCATCCGGACAGCGTCTACTCTGGAAACACCATATATTTT
V: TRBV28; D: -; size: -; J: TRBJ1-1; CDR3: CASRATVTEAFF; DNA: TGTGCCAGCAGGGCGACAGTCACTGAAGCTTTCTTT
V: TRBV6-1; D: -; size: -; J: TRBJ1-2; CDR3: CASTLSSQGNYGYTF; DNA: TGTGCCAGCACCTTAAGCTCACAGGGTAACTATGGCTACACCTTC
V: TRBV7-9; D: TRBD1; size: -; J: TRBJ1-4; CDR3: CASSSQGVANEKLFF; DNA: TGTGCCAGCAGCTCGCAGGGGGTAGCTAATGAAAAACTGTTTTTT
V: TRBV2; D: -; size: -; J: TRBJ1-5; CDR3: CASSDSSSNQPQHF; DNA: TGTGCCAGCAGTGATAGCAGCAGCAATCAGCCCCAGCATTTT
V: TRBV6-5; D: -; size: -; J: TRBJ1-5; CDR3: CASSTQGYPNQPQHF; DNA: TGTGCCAGCAGTACTCAGGGCTACCCCAATCAGCCCCAGCATTTT
V: TRBV5-1; D: -; size: -; J: TRBJ1-2; CDR3: CASSLEPASGYGYTF; DNA: TGCGCCAGCAGCTTGGAGCCCGCCTCTGGCTATGGCTACACCTTC
V: TRBV18; D: -; size: -; J: TRBJ1-1; CDR3: CASSPGTLGGNMNTEAFF; DNA: TGTGCCAGCTCACCGGGAACCCTGGGGGGGAACATGAACACTGAAGCTTTCTTT
V: TRBV19; D: TRBD1; size: -; J: TRBJ2-7; CDR3: CASTGQGTNYEQYF; DNA: TGTGCCAGTACCGGACAGGGGACAAACTACGAGCAGTACTTC
V: TRBV7-9; D: -; size: -; J: TRBJ2-3; CDR3: CASSQKDTQYF; DNA: TGTGCCAGCAGCCAGAAGGATACGCAGTATTTT
V: TRBV7-3; D: TRBD1; size: -; J: TRBJ1-1; CDR3: CASSWTGGDTEAFF; DNA: TGTGCCAGCAGCTGGACAGGAGGGGACACTGAAGCTTTCTTT
V: TRBV13; D: TRBD2; size: once; J: TRBJ2-5; CDR3: CASSRLAGETQYF; DNA: TGTGCCAGCAGCCGTCTAGCGGGAGAGACCCAGTACTTC
V: TRBV10-3; D: -; size: -; J: TRBJ1-1; CDR3: CAITRQANTEAFF; DNA: TGTGCCATCACTAGACAGGCGAACACTGAAGCTTTCTTT
V: TRBV28; D: -; size: -; J: TRBJ1-5; CDR3: CASIKGGNQPQHF; DNA: TGTGCCAGCATTAAGGGGGGCAATCAGCCCCAGCATTTT
V: TRBV7-9; D: TRBD1; size: -; J: TRBJ2-7; CDR3: CASSVGSGGERSYEQYF; DNA: TGTGCCAGCAGCGTAGGATCAGGGGGCGAGCGCTCCTACGAGCAGTACTTC
V: TRBV12-5; D: -; size: -; J: TRBJ1-1; CDR3: CASGLALQENTEAFF; DNA: TGTGCTAGTGGTTTGGCCCTACAGGAGAACACTGAAGCTTTCTTT